These T cell receptor beta chains were read from a single sample in a study of metastatic and nonmetastatic thyroid tumors. TCRdb re-analyzed the PCR reads through MiXCR. In the table there are some 32,000 clones, around 19% of which are singletons. What was sequenced was blood. The receptor set was obtained from a female donor with papillary thyroid cancer or a benign thyroid nodule (not recorded which). Some clones in this sample may be carry-over from other donors' samples. Both conserved end residues are part of each CDR3. The D gene is left open where the match is weak. Clone size is stated in some rows and not others, as once, few, many or a class when expanded.

v_call: TRBV20-1
clone_size: many
d_call: TRBD2
j_call: TRBJ2-7
cdr3_aa: CSARVGAGDYEQYF
cdr3_nt: TGCAGTGCTAGAGTCGGAGCGGGGGACTACGAGCAGTACTTC

v_call: TRBV6-2/TRBV6-3
clone_size: many
d_call: TRBD2
j_call: TRBJ2-3
cdr3_aa: CASSLTSGRNTQYF
cdr3_nt: TGTGCCAGCAGTCTGACTAGCGGGAGAAATACGCAGTATTTT

v_call: TRBV11-2
clone_size: NA
d_call: NA
j_call: TRBJ1-5
cdr3_aa: CASSLGRGTAIQPQHF
cdr3_nt: TGTGCCAGCAGCTTAGGGAGGGGGACCGCGATCCAACCCCAGCATTTT

v_call: TRBV7-3
clone_size: many
d_call: NA
j_call: TRBJ1-3
cdr3_aa: CASSLTPGNTIYF
cdr3_nt: TGTGCCAGCAGCTTAACCCCCGGAAACACCATATATTTT

v_call: TRBV28
clone_size: many
d_call: NA
j_call: TRBJ2-7
cdr3_aa: CASSRSPGFQYF
cdr3_nt: TGTGCCAGCAGCCGTTCCCCGGGGTTCCAGTACTTC

v_call: TRBV6-1
clone_size: NA
d_call: TRBD1
j_call: TRBJ1-6
cdr3_aa: CASEGDSRDSPLHF
cdr3_nt: TGTGCCAGCGAAGGGGACAGTCGGGATTCACCCCTCCACTTT

v_call: TRBV12-3/TRBV12-4
clone_size: NA
d_call: NA
j_call: TRBJ2-7
cdr3_aa: CASSSTDSPAYEQYF
cdr3_nt: TGTGCCAGCAGTTCAACGGACAGCCCGGCCTACGAGCAGTACTTC

v_call: TRBV3-1
clone_size: medium-sized
d_call: NA
j_call: TRBJ1-4
cdr3_aa: CASSQVLGEKLFF
cdr3_nt: TGTGCCAGCAGCCAAGTTCTGGGGGAAAAACTGTTTTTT

v_call: TRBV20-1
clone_size: NA
d_call: TRBD2
j_call: TRBJ2-3
cdr3_aa: CSASGLAGGFADTQYF
cdr3_nt: TGCAGTGCTAGTGGTCTAGCGGGAGGGTTTGCAGATACGCAGTATTTT

v_call: TRBV3-1
clone_size: once
d_call: TRBD1
j_call: TRBJ2-7
cdr3_aa: CASSQGTGNPYEQYF
cdr3_nt: TGTGCCAGCAGCCAAGGGACAGGGAATCCCTACGAGCAGTACTTC

v_call: TRBV6-1
clone_size: few
d_call: NA
j_call: TRBJ1-2
cdr3_aa: CASSVGLNYGYTF
cdr3_nt: TGTGCCAGCAGTGTAGGTCTAAACTATGGCTACACCTTC

v_call: TRBV3-1
clone_size: many
d_call: TRBD1
j_call: TRBJ2-5
cdr3_aa: CASSLGQGRLIETQYF
cdr3_nt: TGTGCCAGCAGCCTCGGACAGGGGAGGCTTATAGAGACCCAGTACTTC

v_call: TRBV6-1
clone_size: few
d_call: TRBD2
j_call: TRBJ2-1
cdr3_aa: CASSELRGGGPYNEQFF
cdr3_nt: TGTGCCAGCAGTGAACTACGGGGGGGAGGGCCCTACAATGAGCAGTTCTTC

v_call: TRBV20-1
clone_size: NA
d_call: TRBD1
j_call: TRBJ1-2
cdr3_aa: CSASKTGSDYGYTF
cdr3_nt: TGCAGTGCTTCAAAGACAGGGAGTGACTATGGCTACACCTTC

v_call: TRBV3-1
clone_size: many
d_call: NA
j_call: TRBJ2-7
cdr3_aa: CASSQERGYGRDGTYEQYF
cdr3_nt: TGTGCCAGCAGCCAAGAACGAGGATATGGGCGGGACGGCACCTACGAGCAGTACTTC

v_call: TRBV11-2
clone_size: NA
d_call: NA
j_call: TRBJ2-2
cdr3_aa: CASSLLTGELFF
cdr3_nt: TGCGCCAGCAGCTTATTAACCGGGGAGCTGTTTTTT

v_call: TRBV3-1
clone_size: many
d_call: NA
j_call: TRBJ1-2
cdr3_aa: CASSQSGRYYGYTF
cdr3_nt: TGTGCCAGCAGCCAATCCGGCCGCTACTATGGCTACACCTTC

v_call: TRBV7-2
clone_size: many
d_call: NA
j_call: TRBJ2-5
cdr3_aa: CASSAGFQETQYF
cdr3_nt: TGTGCCAGCAGCGCAGGATTTCAAGAGACCCAGTACTTC

v_call: TRBV30
clone_size: NA
d_call: NA
j_call: TRBJ1-4
cdr3_aa: CAWSAPGAGNEKLFF
cdr3_nt: TGTGCCTGGAGTGCCCCAGGGGCGGGGAATGAAAAACTGTTTTTT

v_call: TRBV28
clone_size: NA
d_call: NA
j_call: TRBJ2-5
cdr3_aa: CATRTPREAQYF
cdr3_nt: TGTGCCACCCGCACGCCTAGGGAGGCCCAGTACTTC

v_call: TRBV28
clone_size: many
d_call: NA
j_call: TRBJ1-2
cdr3_aa: CASTRGGANYGYTF
cdr3_nt: TGTGCCAGCACTCGGGGCGGAGCTAACTATGGCTACACCTTC

v_call: TRBV6-1
clone_size: NA
d_call: NA
j_call: TRBJ1-5
cdr3_aa: CASIEEGNQPEDF
cdr3_nt: TGTGCCAGCATAGAGGAGGGCAATCAGCCAGAGGATTTT

v_call: TRBV19
clone_size: many
d_call: NA
j_call: TRBJ1-5
cdr3_aa: CASSLMTVGNQPQHF
cdr3_nt: TGTGCCAGTAGTTTAATGACGGTGGGAAATCAGCCCCAGCATTTT

v_call: TRBV12-3/TRBV12-4
clone_size: NA
d_call: NA
j_call: TRBJ2-7
cdr3_aa: CASGKTGSNDEQYF
cdr3_nt: TGTGCCAGCGGAAAGACAGGTTCGAATGACGAGCAGTACTTC

v_call: TRBV25-1
clone_size: many
d_call: NA
j_call: TRBJ1-2
cdr3_aa: CASMYGDYGYTF
cdr3_nt: TGTGCCAGCATGTATGGGGACTATGGCTACACCTTC

v_call: TRBV7-9
clone_size: many
d_call: NA
j_call: TRBJ1-2
cdr3_aa: CASSLAWGGAGYTF
cdr3_nt: TGTGCCAGCAGCTTAGCGTGGGGGGGCGCCGGCTACACCTTC

v_call: TRBV7-9
clone_size: many
d_call: NA
j_call: TRBJ1-2
cdr3_aa: CASSLQWGGGRGYTF
cdr3_nt: TGTGCCAGCAGCTTACAATGGGGCGGCGGCCGGGGCTACACCTTC

v_call: TRBV29-1
clone_size: many
d_call: NA
j_call: TRBJ2-1
cdr3_aa: CSVEGQGRPRGGEQFF
cdr3_nt: TGCAGCGTTGAAGGGCAGGGCAGGCCAAGGGGTGGTGAGCAGTTCTTC

v_call: TRBV6-1
clone_size: many
d_call: NA
j_call: TRBJ2-7
cdr3_aa: CASRGGAGPSYEQYF
cdr3_nt: TGTGCCAGCAGGGGGGGCGCAGGCCCATCCTACGAGCAGTACTTC

v_call: TRBV5-1
clone_size: many
d_call: NA
j_call: TRBJ1-2
cdr3_aa: CASSFRGTEYGYTF
cdr3_nt: TGCGCCAGCAGCTTTCGTGGGACGGAGTATGGCTACACCTTC

v_call: TRBV9
clone_size: many
d_call: TRBD2
j_call: TRBJ2-1
cdr3_aa: CASSVVGLAGVVAYNEQFF
cdr3_nt: TGTGCCAGCAGCGTAGTCGGTCTAGCGGGAGTTGTTGCCTACAATGAGCAGTTCTTC

v_call: TRBV5-6
clone_size: medium-sized
d_call: NA
j_call: TRBJ1-6
cdr3_aa: CASSSGANYNSPLHF
cdr3_nt: TGTGCCAGCAGCTCCGGGGCCAACTATAATTCACCCCTCCACTTT

v_call: TRBV9
clone_size: many
d_call: TRBD1
j_call: TRBJ1-3
cdr3_aa: CASSVQGAAGNTIYF
cdr3_nt: TGTGCCAGCAGCGTACAGGGGGCGGCTGGAAACACCATATATTTT

v_call: TRBV28
clone_size: medium-sized
d_call: TRBD1
j_call: TRBJ1-2
cdr3_aa: CASTKGQGFGYTF
cdr3_nt: TGTGCCAGCACCAAGGGACAGGGGTTTGGCTACACCTTC

v_call: TRBV20-1
clone_size: once
d_call: NA
j_call: TRBJ1-6
cdr3_aa: CSARDGKQWSPLHF
cdr3_nt: TGCAGTGCTCGGGACGGGAAACAGTGGTCACCCCTCCACTTT

v_call: TRBV6-2/TRBV6-3
clone_size: few
d_call: TRBD1
j_call: TRBJ2-7
cdr3_aa: CASSYLGTGGMEYF
cdr3_nt: TGTGCCAGCAGTTACCTTGGGACAGGGGGGATGGAGTACTTC